The 18 T cell receptor beta chains listed next were all sequenced from one sample in a study of blood T cells in healthy people across ages. A second about 6 to 11 cycle PCR used barcoded and J-beta primers. TCRdb re-called the 5' RACE reads through MiXCR, storing one row per CDR3 protein. Of nearly 800,000 distinct CDR3 sequences listed, approximately 60% are singletons. Sequenced sample: blood. The receptor set was obtained from a man aged 35-49 years in good health.

The CDR3 sequence: CASATIGPPSYNEQFF. CDR3 nucleotides: TGTGCCAGCGCAACTATAGGTCCCCCCTCCTACAATGAGCAGTTCTTC. This chain joins TRBV28 and TRBJ2-1; D gene unclear. The CDR3 is 16 residues long. Between the trimmed V and J ends, which lost 8 bases and 0 bases, there was a span of 17 bases. CDR1 MDHEN and CDR2 SYDVKM come from the germline V gene.

The chain has TRBV7-3 and TRBJ2-5; D is perhaps TRBD1 (6 bases). With 5 bases removed from V and 5 bases from J, the gap between germline ends came to 18 bases. Per germline, CDR1 SGHTA and CDR2 FQGTGA. This CDR3 is 15 amino acids long. The CDR3 region is CASSQTGILGETQYF. CDR3 DNA: TGTGCCAGCAGCCAAACAGGGATTTTGGGGGAGACCCAGTACTTC.

In its sample, this clonotype was seen a few times. The chain uses TRBV20-1 and TRBJ2-1; tentative D call: TRBD1 (6 bases). V dropped 6 bases and J dropped 9 bases, with 21 bases sitting between them. Germline V gene lookup returns CDR1 DFQATT and CDR2 SNEGSKA (reference sequence). This CDR3 has 14 residues. This chain's CDR3 is CSANDRKVSGEQFF. CDR3 sequence (DNA): TGCAGTGCCAACGACAGGAAGGTATCGGGTGAGCAGTTCTTC.

This rearrangement joins TRBV7-9 to TRBJ2-5, with D possibly called TRBD1 or TRBD2 (5 bases each). There are 14 residues in the CDR3. Trimming took off 5 bases at V and 2 bases at J, with 12 bases between the two ends. Looked up from germline, CDR1 is SEHNR and CDR2 is FQNEAQ (reference sequence). CDR3 in DNA: TGTGCCAGCAGCGCACTAGGGGTTCAAGAGACCCAGTACTTC. Translating it yields CASSALGVQETQYF. Full variable domain (missing parts from reference TRBV7-9 and TRBJ2-5): DTGVSQNPRHKITKRGQNVTFRCDPISEHNRLYWYRQTLGQGPEFLTYFQNEAQLEKSRLLSDRFSAERPKGSFSTLEIQRTEQGDSAMYLCASSALGVQETQYFGPGTRLLVL.

The rearrangement uses TRBV27 and TRBJ2-3; D is undetermined. The germline CDR1 and CDR2 sequences are MNHEY and SMNVEV (reference sequence). The CDR3 sequence is 16 residues long. The V gene lost 1 base and the J gene lost 2 bases, with 13 bases spanning the gap. Here the CDR3 DNA reads TGTGCCAGCAGTTTATTCGCCGGTAGTTTCACAGATACGCAGTATTTT. This encodes CASSLFAGSFTDTQYF.

This clonotype has only a few counts. The chain carries TRBV5-1 and TRBJ1-2; TRBD1 aligns across 7 bases. CDR1 SGHRS and CDR2 YFSETQ come from the germline V gene. V was pared by 4 bases and J by 8 bases, with 11 bases of the junction left unmatched. This CDR3 comprises 14 residues. The CDR3, as DNA: TGCGCCAGCAGCCCCTCCGGGACAGAAATCGGCTACACCTTC. Translated, it gives CASSPSGTEIGYTF.

J is TRBJ2-7 and V is TRBV7-2, with D tentatively TRBD2 (5 bases). CDR1 is SGHTA, CDR2 FQGNSA, per germline. The V end was cut by 6 bases, the J end by 4 bases, with 10 bases between. This CDR3 is built from 12 residues. The CDR3 spells CASSGEPYEQYF. DNA for the CDR3: TGTGCCAGCAGTGGGGAGCCATACGAGCAGTACTTC.

This clonotype appeared a few times. The chain links TRBV6-1 to TRBJ1-4; 9 positions agree with TRBD1. The CDR3 sequence is 14 residues long. V was pared by 5 bases and J by 6 bases, with 4 bases of the junction left unmatched. Per the germline V gene, CDR1 is MNHNS and CDR2 is SASEGT. Written as DNA, the CDR3 is TGTGCCAGCAGTCGGGGACAGGGATATGAAAAACTGTTTTTT. Its translation is CASSRGQGYEKLFF.

The chain links TRBV5-1 to TRBJ1-4; D unresolved. The CDR3 runs 14 residues. The germline gives CDR1 SGHRS, CDR2 YFSETQ. Deletions cut 1 base from V and 8 bases from J, with 12 bases between. DNA of the CDR3: TGCGCCAGCAGCTTGCTGGGGAGAGAGGAAAAACTGTTTTTT. It encodes CASSLLGREEKLFF.

The J gene is TRBJ2-7, the V gene TRBV21-1. TRBV21-1 is listed as a pseudogene. The CDR3 sequence is 11 residues long. The CDR3 DNA reads TGTGCCAGCACCGAAGAACACGAGCAGTACTTC. Its protein is CASTEEHEQYF.

The rearrangement links TRBV7-9 to TRBJ2-1, with TRBD2 identical over 13 bases. Trimming at V came to 5 bases and at J to 5 bases, leaving 6 bases not matched to a gene. Germline CDR1 and CDR2: SEHNR and FQNEAQ (reference sequence). There are 16 residues in the CDR3. CDR3 sequence (DNA): TGTGCCAGCAGCCCGACTAGCGGGAGGCCCAACAATGAGCAGTTCTTC. As protein: CASSPTSGRPNNEQFF.

The genes are TRBV6-9 and TRBJ2-7, with 8 bases lining up with TRBD1. Germline trimming cut 6 bases from V and 6 bases from J; bases unmatched to any gene: 10. This CDR3 contains 14 residues. Looked up from germline, CDR1 is MNHGY and CDR2 is SVAAGI. CDR3 sequence reads: CASSYRDRCCEQYF. CDR3 nucleotide sequence: TGTGCCAGCAGCTATAGGGACAGGTGCTGCGAGCAGTACTTC.

There are a few counts of this clonotype. This rearrangement joins TRBV10-3 to TRBJ2-3; D ambiguous. The V end lost 4 bases, the J end lost 0 bases, and 8 bases lay between the germline ends. Germline CDR1 reads ENHRY; CDR2 reads SYGVKD. CDR3 length: 14 amino acids. The CDR3 loop is CAISGPQSTDTQYF. Written as DNA, the CDR3 is TGTGCCATCAGTGGTCCCCAAAGCACAGATACGCAGTATTTT.

The V and J genes are TRBV20-1 and TRBJ2-3; no clear D gene. From germline, CDR1 is DFQATT and CDR2 SNEGSKA (reference sequence). There are 14 residues in the CDR3. Deletions cut 5 bases from V and 1 base from J, with 13 bases between. The CDR3 coding sequence is TGCAGTGCTTCCCCGACGGTGCGCACAGATACGCAGTATTTT. Its protein is CSASPTVRTDTQYF.

This clonotype appeared many times. The V gene is TRBV29-1, the J gene TRBJ1-2; D is ambiguous. V dropped 3 bases and J dropped 8 bases, with 4 bases sitting between them. This CDR3 spans 9 amino acids. Germline assignment: CDR1 SQVTM and CDR2 ANQGSEA. The CDR3 is CSVDDGYTF. In nucleotides, the CDR3 is TGCAGCGTTGACGACGGCTACACCTTC.

V usage is TRBV5-5 and J usage is TRBJ1-2; D call uncertain. The CDR3 has 15 amino acids. Trimming left V 4 bases short and J 7 bases short, with 20 bases between. CDR1 and CDR2 (germline): SGHKS, YYEKEE (reference sequence). The CDR3 sequence: CASSQLDTGSGGYTF. The CDR3 bases are TGTGCCAGCAGCCAGCTTGACACCGGCTCGGGTGGCTACACCTTC.

This chain connects TRBV20-1 to TRBJ2-7, with D unresolved. Germline assignment: CDR1 DFQATT and CDR2 SNEGSKA (reference sequence). The V and J ends lost 6 bases and 0 bases respectively, with 12 bases between them. This CDR3 comprises 13 residues. The chain's CDR3 is CSAQHSSSYEQYF. Here the CDR3 DNA reads TGCAGTGCGCAACACTCGAGCTCCTACGAGCAGTACTTC.

V gene TRBV3-1 combines with J gene TRBJ1-1; possibly TRBD1 for D (5 bases). The germline CDR1 and CDR2 sequences are LGHDT and YNNKEL (reference sequence). The CDR3 extends over 15 amino acids. V was shortened by 3 bases and J by 4 bases, with 15 bases between the two germline ends. CDR3 in amino acids: CASSQGVHSGTEAFF. CDR3 bases: TGTGCCAGCAGCCAGGGGGTACACTCGGGCACTGAAGCTTTCTTT.